This is a list of T cell receptor beta chains from one sample in a study of T cells in Graves' hyperthyroidism and ophthalmopathy. TCRdb analysed the multiplex PCR reads with MiXCR anew, one entry per CDR3 protein. This table holds around 530,000 distinct CDR3 sequences, 15% to 20% found once. Sequencing input: blood. These receptors originate from a woman aged 18-30 years with Graves' ophthalmopathy. The CDR3 runs from the conserved cysteine through the conserved F or W. Fields, in order: J gene, clone size, D gene, V gene, CDR3 DNA, CDR3 protein. D genes are given only for firm matches. Clone size is shown for a subset of rows, as once, few, many or a class of expanded clone.

>TRBJ2-7|few|TRBD1|TRBV5-1
TGCGCCAGCAGCACCGGGACAGGTGGGATCGAGCAGTACTTC
CASSTGTGGIEQYF
>TRBJ1-5|few|NA|TRBV4-1
TGCGCCAGCAGCCACCCCGGACGTAATCAGCCCCAGCATTTT
CASSHPGRNQPQHF
>TRBJ1-2|many|TRBD1|TRBV9
TGTGCCAGCAGTTATAGGACAGGGGGTAGCTATGGCTACACCTTC
CASSYRTGGSYGYTF
>TRBJ1-5|many|NA|TRBV27
TGTGCCAGCAGTCCGAAGGGCGGGGGCAGGAGTCGAAGCAATCAGCCCCAGCATTTT
CASSPKGGGRSRSNQPQHF
>TRBJ1-1|many|NA|TRBV20-1
TGCAGTGCTCCGGACCCCCGCGATACTGAAGCTTTCTTT
CSAPDPRDTEAFF
>TRBJ2-7|many|TRBD1|TRBV7-9
TGTGCCAGCAGCTGGTCCGGGACAGTATCCTACGAGCAGTACTTC
CASSWSGTVSYEQYF
>TRBJ1-1|few|TRBD1|TRBV7-3
TGTGCCAGCAGCCCCGGACAGGGGGCAGGCGAAGCTTTCTTT
CASSPGQGAGEAFF
>TRBJ1-1|NA|TRBD1|TRBV6-5
TGTGCCAGCAGTTACGGGACAGGGTCAACTGAAGCTTTCTTT
CASSYGTGSTEAFF
>TRBJ1-5|many|TRBD1|TRBV6-1
TGTGCCAGCAGTTCCCGACAGGGACCAAATCAGCCCCAGCATTTT
CASSSRQGPNQPQHF
>TRBJ1-2|few|TRBD1|TRBV6-1
TGTGCCAGCAGCCCGAGGGAGGGGGCGCTTGGCTACACCTTC
CASSPREGALGYTF
>TRBJ2-3|many|TRBD2|TRBV11-1
TGTGCCAGCAGCGCCGGGGCGGGAGAAGCAGATACGCAGTATTTT
CASSAGAGEADTQYF
>TRBJ1-2|few|NA|TRBV19
TGTGCCAGTAGTCCTCAGAGGGGCGTCTATGGCTACACCTTC
CASSPQRGVYGYTF
>TRBJ1-5|NA|TRBD1|TRBV6-1
TGTGCCTCCCAGGGACAGGGGAAAAGTCAGCCCCAGCATTTT
CASQGQGKSQPQHF
>TRBJ1-1|few|NA|TRBV6-1
TGTGCCAGCAGTACACAGGCGAACACTGAAGCTTTCTTT
CASSTQANTEAFF
>TRBJ1-3|NA|NA|TRBV27
TGTGCCAGCAGTTCAGGGAGAGGGTCCCGAAACACCATATATTTT
CASSSGRGSRNTIYF
>TRBJ1-1|NA|TRBD1|TRBV12-5
TGTGCTAGTGGTTTGACAGGGGGCGACACTGAAGCTTTCTTT
CASGLTGGDTEAFF